This is a list of T cell receptor beta chains from one sample in a study of Graves' ophthalmopathy and Graves' hyperthyroidism. TCRdb processed the multiplex PCR reads anew with MiXCR; each CDR3 protein has one entry. Counted here are about 740,000 distinct CDR3 sequences, 40% occurring once; the ten biggest clones make up approximately 43%. The sample comprised peripheral blood. The receptors were sampled from an adult man with Graves' ophthalmopathy. CDR3s include the opening cysteine and the closing phenylalanine or tryptophan. Each record gives: V gene, J gene, D gene, clone size, CDR3 DNA, CDR3 protein. D genes are given only for firm matches. The size of a clone is reported for some rows only, either as once, few or many, or as a class for expanded clones.

V gene: TRBV6-6; J gene: TRBJ1-1; D gene: -; clone size: -; CDR3 DNA: TGTGCCAGTCGTCAGGGCTCTGCTGAAGCTCTCTTT; CDR3 protein: CASRQGSAEALF
V gene: TRBV20-1; J gene: TRBJ2-7; D gene: TRBD2; clone size: -; CDR3 DNA: TGTGCGTTGCTAGCGGGAGGGGGCTTGGCCTACGAGCAGTACTTC; CDR3 protein: CALLAGGGLAYEQYF
V gene: TRBV6-1; J gene: TRBJ2-5; D gene: -; clone size: -; CDR3 DNA: TGTGCCAGCAGTTACCTTGGGCAGCCCCAAGAGACCCAGTACTTC; CDR3 protein: CASSYLGQPQETQYF
V gene: TRBV7-9; J gene: TRBJ2-3; D gene: -; clone size: -; CDR3 DNA: TGTGCCAGCAGCTTAGCGACAGTCACAGATACGCAGTATTTT; CDR3 protein: CASSLATVTDTQYF
V gene: TRBV28; J gene: TRBJ1-2; D gene: -; clone size: -; CDR3 DNA: TGTGCCAGTACAACCGGGACCCAGGGTGGCTACACCTTC; CDR3 protein: CASTTGTQGGYTF
V gene: TRBV7-2; J gene: TRBJ2-5; D gene: -; clone size: many; CDR3 DNA: TGTGCCAGCAGCTTAGGATTGGTAGCCCCAGAGACCCAGTACTTC; CDR3 protein: CASSLGLVAPETQYF
V gene: TRBV6-6; J gene: TRBJ1-3; D gene: TRBD1; clone size: -; CDR3 DNA: TGTGCCAGCAGGCCGGGACAGGGGTCCGGAAACACCATATATTTT; CDR3 protein: CASRPGQGSGNTIYF
V gene: TRBV15; J gene: TRBJ1-2; D gene: -; clone size: -; CDR3 DNA: TGTGCCACCAGCAGCTTAGCCTTCTATGGCTACACCTTC; CDR3 protein: CATSSLAFYGYTF
V gene: TRBV20-1; J gene: TRBJ2-7; D gene: -; clone size: -; CDR3 DNA: TGCAGTGCTAGAGATCAGGGGAGGACCGCCGAGCAGTACTTC; CDR3 protein: CSARDQGRTAEQYF
V gene: TRBV7-8; J gene: TRBJ1-2; D gene: TRBD1; clone size: -; CDR3 DNA: TGTGCCAGCAGCCAAGGACCGGGACAGGGGGACTATGGCTACACCTTC; CDR3 protein: CASSQGPGQGDYGYTF
V gene: TRBV9; J gene: TRBJ2-7; D gene: TRBD1; clone size: -; CDR3 DNA: TGTGCCAGCAGCGTCGCTGGGGACAGGGACTACGAGCAGTACTTC; CDR3 protein: CASSVAGDRDYEQYF
V gene: TRBV2; J gene: TRBJ2-6; D gene: TRBD1; clone size: -; CDR3 DNA: TGTGCCAGCAGTGTTTACAGGGGTCGGGCTGGGGCCAGCGTCCTGACTTTC; CDR3 protein: CASSVYRGRAGASVLTF
V gene: TRBV10-2; J gene: TRBJ1-1; D gene: -; clone size: -; CDR3 DNA: TGCGCCAGCAGTTTGGAACAGGGCTTCGGACCAGCTTTCTTT; CDR3 protein: CASSLEQGFGPAFF
V gene: TRBV20-1; J gene: TRBJ2-1; D gene: -; clone size: -; CDR3 DNA: TGCAGTGCTAGCAGGGGCCCCTACGAGCAGTTCTTC; CDR3 protein: CSASRGPYEQFF
V gene: TRBV4-2; J gene: TRBJ1-1; D gene: TRBD1; clone size: -; CDR3 DNA: TGTGCCAGCAGCCAAGACCGGACAGGACCATCCAGGAGCACTGAAGCTTTCTTT; CDR3 protein: CASSQDRTGPSRSTEAFF
V gene: TRBV15; J gene: TRBJ1-2; D gene: -; clone size: -; CDR3 DNA: TGTGCCACCAGCAGAGATTTCGTGGAAATCGATGGCTACACCTTC; CDR3 protein: CATSRDFVEIDGYTF
V gene: TRBV7-9; J gene: TRBJ1-4; D gene: TRBD1; clone size: -; CDR3 DNA: TGTGCCAGCAGCTTAGTCGAGACAGGGGGCGACGAGCAGAATGAAAAACTGTTTTTT; CDR3 protein: CASSLVETGGDEQNEKLFF
V gene: TRBV7-9; J gene: TRBJ2-2; D gene: -; clone size: many; CDR3 DNA: TGTGCCCTCGGGGATCTTGGCACCGGGGAGCTGTTTTTT; CDR3 protein: CALGDLGTGELFF
V gene: TRBV7-2; J gene: TRBJ2-5; D gene: -; clone size: -; CDR3 DNA: TGTGCCAGCAGCTTAGAGTCGGACCAAGAGACCCAGTACTTC; CDR3 protein: CASSLESDQETQYF
V gene: TRBV14; J gene: TRBJ2-2; D gene: TRBD2; clone size: -; CDR3 DNA: TGTGCCAGCAGCCAAGATGCTACGGGAGGTGGCGATTGGAGGACCGGGGAGCTGTTTTTT; CDR3 protein: CASSQDATGGGDWRTGELFF
V gene: TRBV9; J gene: TRBJ2-7; D gene: -; clone size: few; CDR3 DNA: TGTGCCAGCAGCCCGGGACCCAGCGCCTACGAGCAGTACTTC; CDR3 protein: CASSPGPSAYEQYF
V gene: TRBV7-9; J gene: TRBJ1-2; D gene: TRBD1; clone size: -; CDR3 DNA: TGTGCCAGCAGTTTTCCCCAGGGGGCAAACTATGGCTACACCTTC; CDR3 protein: CASSFPQGANYGYTF
V gene: TRBV2; J gene: TRBJ1-2; D gene: -; clone size: -; CDR3 DNA: TGTGCCAGCAGCCTGCACGTTGGACCCTCAGTAGACTATGGCTACACCTTC; CDR3 protein: CASSLHVGPSVDYGYTF
V gene: TRBV20-1; J gene: TRBJ2-7; D gene: TRBD1; clone size: few; CDR3 DNA: TGCAGTGCTAGAGGTCGGACAGGGAGGTACGAGCAGTACTTC; CDR3 protein: CSARGRTGRYEQYF
V gene: TRBV9; J gene: TRBJ1-2; D gene: -; clone size: many; CDR3 DNA: TGTGCCAGCAGCCCTTCCAGTCAAACTGGTGGCTACACCTTC; CDR3 protein: CASSPSSQTGGYTF
V gene: TRBV10-3; J gene: TRBJ1-2; D gene: -; clone size: -; CDR3 DNA: TGTGCCAGCAGCCCCGCGGCTAACTATGGCTACACCTTC; CDR3 protein: CASSPAANYGYTF
V gene: TRBV7-3; J gene: TRBJ1-1; D gene: -; clone size: many; CDR3 DNA: TGTGCCAGCAGCTCGTCTTTGAGCACTGAAGCTTTCTTT; CDR3 protein: CASSSSLSTEAFF
V gene: TRBV5-1; J gene: TRBJ1-3; D gene: -; clone size: many; CDR3 DNA: TGCGCCAGCAGAGACGGTAGCTCTGGAAACACCATATATTTT; CDR3 protein: CASRDGSSGNTIYF